These 23 T cell receptor beta chains came from one sample sequenced in a study of cytomegalovirus exposure and HLA in healthy donors. PCR used 60 Vbeta primers and 13 Jbeta primers. Sequenced by immunoSEQ multiplex PCR; TCRdb stores in-frame clones only, minus some. The repertoire holds 120,000 to 150,000 clones, with under 90% as singletons. Sequenced material: PBMCs. These receptors came from a boy aged 2 to 10 in good health and CMV-seronegative.

The chain recombines TRBV9 with TRBJ2-2, with 10 bases aligning to TRBD1. Trimming at V came to 4 bases and at J to 0 bases, leaving 9 bases not matched to a gene. This CDR3 contains 18 residues. Germline values: CDR1 SGDLS, CDR2 YYNGEE. CDR3 loop: CASSPRDRGAANTGELFF. CDR3 nucleotides: TGTGCCAGCAGCCCCCGGGACAGGGGAGCGGCGAACACCGGGGAGCTGTTTTTT.

The J gene is TRBJ2-7, the V gene TRBV7-2; TRBD2 is a possible D gene (6 bases). Trimming cost V 3 bases and J 6 bases, with 15 bases left between them. This CDR3 has 14 residues. Germline CDR1 reads SGHTA; CDR2 reads FQGNSA. CDR3 in DNA: TGTGCCAGCAGCTTCACTAGATCCGGGAGCGAGCAGTACTTC. Translating it yields CASSFTRSGSEQYF.

The chain uses TRBV7-9 and TRBJ1-2, with D possibly TRBD1 on 5 matching bases. This CDR3 comprises 17 residues. Germline values: CDR1 SEHNR, CDR2 FQNEAQ (reference sequence). Deletions cut 2 bases from V and 7 bases from J, with 23 bases between. This CDR3 is CASSLPSGLLSPSGYTF. CDR3 sequence (DNA): TGTGCCAGCAGCTTACCCTCAGGGCTTTTATCCCCCTCTGGCTACACCTTC. The variable domain in full, completed from reference TRBV7-9 and TRBJ1-2, reads DTGVSQNPRHKITKRGQNVTFRCDPISEHNRLYWYRQTLGQGPEFLTYFQNEAQLEKSRLLSDRFSAERPKGSFSTLEIQRTEQGDSAMYLCASSLPSGLLSPSGYTFGSGTRLTVV.

This clone was observed a single time. The rearrangement uses TRBV2 and TRBJ2-7; D perhaps matches TRBD1 (6 bases). The ends were cut back, 7 bases at V and 5 bases at J, with 18 bases in the middle. The CDR3 length is 14 residues. The V gene's germline CDR1 is SNHLY and CDR2 FYNNEI. The CDR3 here is CASTRQALSDEQYF. Here the CDR3 DNA reads TGTGCCAGCACCCGACAGGCCCTTTCCGACGAGCAGTACTTC.

V gene TRBV6-1 combines with J gene TRBJ2-2; no clear D gene. The germline V gene has CDR1 MNHNS and CDR2 SASEGT. CDR3 length equals 13 residues. Trimming took off 4 bases at V and 3 bases at J, with 6 bases between the two ends. The CDR3 nucleotides read TGTGCCAGCAGTGTCCACTACACCGGGGAGCTGTTTTTT. Its translation: CASSVHYTGELFF.

The chain recombines TRBV2 with TRBJ2-1; 9 nucleotides align to TRBD2. The CDR3 contains 14 residues. Germline CDR1 SNHLY, CDR2 FYNNEI. The J segment lost 10 bases and the V segment lost 5 bases, leaving 9 bases of the junction unmatched. The CDR3 DNA is TGTGCCAGCAGTCGGGAGGGGCGGGGGGGAGAGCAGTTCTTC. This encodes CASSREGRGGEQFF.

This clone has only a few counts. The chain carries TRBV10-3 and TRBJ1-3; maybe TRBD1 (6 bases). The CDR3 consists of 15 residues. Trimming cost V 0 bases and J 2 bases, with 8 bases left between them. Germline CDR1 and CDR2: ENHRY and SYGVKD. CDR3 amino acids: CAISESAGAGNTIYF. Written as DNA, the CDR3 is TGTGCCATCAGTGAGTCTGCAGGGGCTGGAAACACCATATATTTT.

CDR3 protein: CASGTGNSPLHF. CDR3 in DNA: TGCGCCAGCGGGACAGGGAATTCACCCCTCCACTTT. The chain employs TRBV10-2 and TRBJ1-6; TRBD1 matches at 9 bases. This CDR3 is 12 amino acids long. Trimming took 8 bases from V and 7 from J; bases not matched to a gene: 0. Germline values: CDR1 WSHSY, CDR2 SAAADI.

The gene calls are TRBV9 and TRBJ1-2; tentative D call: TRBD1 (6 bases). The CDR3 length is 14 residues. CDR1 is SGDLS, CDR2 YYNGEE, per germline. V lost 0 bases and J lost 8, with 14 bases in between. CDR3 DNA: TGTGCCAGCAGCGTAGCCGGACAGCCGAAGGGCTACACCTTC. Translation gives CASSVAGQPKGYTF.

V usage is TRBV7-9 and J usage is TRBJ1-6; weak D call: TRBD1 (5 bases). Germline V lookup: CDR1 SEHNR, CDR2 FQNEAQ (reference sequence). The CDR3 runs to 13 residues. Trimming cost V 5 bases and J 8 bases, with 10 bases left between them. The chain's CDR3 is CASSPDRDSPLHF. The DNA for the CDR3 is TGTGCCAGCAGCCCAGACAGAGATTCACCCCTCCACTTT. Together with reference TRBV7-9 and TRBJ1-6, the CDR3 gives the full variable domain: DTGVSQNPRHKITKRGQNVTFRCDPISEHNRLYWYRQTLGQGPEFLTYFQNEAQLEKSRLLSDRFSAERPKGSFSTLEIQRTEQGDSAMYLCASSPDRDSPLHFGNGTRLTVT.

CDR3 protein: CASSPVSGPQETQYF. CDR3 sequence (DNA): TGTGCCAGCAGCCCCGTATCGGGTCCCCAAGAGACCCAGTACTTC. V gene TRBV7-2 combines with J gene TRBJ2-5; D unclear. This CDR3 spans 15 amino acids. Germline CDR1 reads SGHTA; CDR2 reads FQGNSA. V shed 5 bases and J shed 1 base, with 14 bases lying between them.

V is TRBV2 and J is TRBJ1-6; a possible D gene is TRBD1 (6 bases). V was trimmed by 2 bases and J by 9 bases, leaving 11 bases between them. The CDR3 contains 14 residues. Germline V lookup: CDR1 SNHLY, CDR2 FYNNEI. CDR3 amino acids: CASSESGVGSPLHF. DNA of the CDR3: TGTGCCAGCAGTGAATCAGGGGTTGGTTCACCCCTCCACTTT.

The chain combines TRBV18 with TRBJ2-3; no clear D gene. This CDR3 is 13 amino acids long. The ends were cut back, 3 bases at V and 3 bases at J, with 7 bases in the middle. Germline values: CDR1 KGHSH, CDR2 LQKENI. The CDR3 loop reads CASSPSGTDTQYF. In DNA, the CDR3 is TGTGCCAGCTCACCCTCGGGTACAGATACGCAGTATTTT.

The chain employs TRBV29-1 and TRBJ1-3, with D unclear. CDR3 length: 11 amino acids. From germline, CDR1 is SQVTM and CDR2 ANQGSEA. The V end lost 8 bases, the J end lost 8 bases, and 13 bases lay between the germline ends. This CDR3 is CSFTPRDTIYF. CDR3 DNA: TGCAGCTTTACCCCGAGGGACACCATATATTTT.

The gene calls are TRBV5-1 and TRBJ2-6; 7 bases map to TRBD1. V shed 7 bases, J shed 4 bases, and the junction held 5 bases outside the gene matches. The CDR3 is 14 residues long. Germline V gives CDR1 SGHRS, CDR2 YFSETQ. CDR3 loop: CASARGLGANVLTF. The DNA of the CDR3 is TGCGCCAGCGCGAGGGGGCTCGGGGCCAACGTCCTGACTTTC.

The V gene is TRBV5-5, the J gene TRBJ1-2; D is unresolved. Germline lookup yields CDR1 SGHKS and CDR2 YYEKEE (reference sequence). The CDR3 extends over 13 amino acids. Deletions cut 4 bases from V and 8 bases from J, with 15 bases between. The CDR3 DNA sequence: TGTGCCAGCAGCCTGGAGGCAGGTAACGGCTACACCTTC. Translation gives CASSLEAGNGYTF.

The rearrangement links TRBV28 to TRBJ2-5, with D maybe TRBD2 (5 bases). The V gene's germline CDR1 is MDHEN and CDR2 SYDVKM. This CDR3 contains 15 residues. Trimming pared 5 bases from V and 8 bases from J, leaving 21 bases between. The DNA for the CDR3 is TGTGCCAGCAGTCCGCTAGACTACGGGGATCCAACCCAGTACTTC. It encodes CASSPLDYGDPTQYF. The full variable domain, its missing parts supplied by reference TRBV28 and TRBJ2-5, is DVKVTQSSRYLVKRTGEKVFLECVQDMDHENMFWYRQDPGLGLRLIYFSYDVKMKEKGDIPEGYSVSREKKERFSLILESASTNQTSMYLCASSPLDYGDPTQYFGPGTRLLVL.

In DNA, the CDR3 is TGTGCCAGCAGCGGGGGACAGCCCGAGGAGACCCAGTACTTC. Its protein product is CASSGGQPEETQYF. V gene TRBV7-2 combines with J gene TRBJ2-5; 7 nucleotides agree with TRBD1. Germline CDR1 reads SGHTA; CDR2 reads FQGNSA. The CDR3 has 14 residues. V shed 5 bases and J 5 bases; nucleotides not matched to a gene: 8.

This sequence joins TRBV5-4 and TRBJ2-1; 8 bases agree with TRBD2. The CDR3 totals 16 residues. J lost 2 bases, V lost 7 bases, and 11 bases had no gene match. CDR1 SGHNT and CDR2 YYREEE come from the germline V gene (reference sequence). CDR3 DNA sequence: TGTGCCAGCCCCTCTCGAGCGGGAGCGACCTACAATGAGCAGTTCTTC. Translated: CASPSRAGATYNEQFF.

The count of this clone is one. The CDR3 here is CASSPVKGAMSNQPQHF. CDR3 bases: TGTGCCAGCAGCCCGGTGAAGGGGGCAATGAGCAATCAGCCCCAGCATTTT. The chain joins TRBV28 to TRBJ1-5; 7 bases fit TRBD1. Per germline, CDR1 MDHEN and CDR2 SYDVKM. V trimming: 6 bases; J trimming: 1 base; junction bases outside the gene matches: 12. CDR3 length: 17 amino acids.

The J gene is TRBJ2-5, the V gene TRBV5-6, with TRBD2 matching over 8 bases. The V gene's germline CDR1 is SGHDT and CDR2 YYEEEE. The CDR3 is 17 amino acids. V gave up 1 base and J gave up 1 base; unmatched junction bases: 9. The CDR3 coding sequence is TGTGCCAGCAGCTTGTTCTTTTCTGCGGGAGGCCAAGAGACCCAGTACTTC. Translated: CASSLFFSAGGQETQYF.

This clone was found once. The rearrangement links TRBV25-1 to TRBJ2-2; unclear D gene. Germline CDR1 is MGHDK and CDR2 is SYGVNS. The V end was cut by 7 bases, the J end by 4 bases, with 10 bases between. This CDR3 has 13 amino acids. Here the CDR3 DNA reads TGTGCCAGCACGCCGATGAGCACCGGGGAGCTGTTTTTT. This encodes CASTPMSTGELFF. The entire variable domain, with the rest obtained from reference TRBV25-1 and TRBJ2-2, is as follows: EADIYQTPRYLVIGTGKKITLECSQTMGHDKMYWYQQDPGMELHLIHYSYGVNSTEKGDLSSESTVSRIRTEHFPLTLESARPSHTSQYLCASTPMSTGELFFGEGSRLTVL.

This clone has just one count. The V call is TRBV6-1, the J call TRBJ2-7; D perhaps matches TRBD2 (6 bases). The CDR3 is made up of 13 amino acids. From germline, CDR1 is MNHNS and CDR2 SASEGT. The V and J ends lost 5 bases and 3 bases respectively, with 11 bases between them. CDR3 sequence (DNA): TGTGCCAGCAGTCCGACTAGGATCTACGAGCAGTACTTC. Translated: CASSPTRIYEQYF.